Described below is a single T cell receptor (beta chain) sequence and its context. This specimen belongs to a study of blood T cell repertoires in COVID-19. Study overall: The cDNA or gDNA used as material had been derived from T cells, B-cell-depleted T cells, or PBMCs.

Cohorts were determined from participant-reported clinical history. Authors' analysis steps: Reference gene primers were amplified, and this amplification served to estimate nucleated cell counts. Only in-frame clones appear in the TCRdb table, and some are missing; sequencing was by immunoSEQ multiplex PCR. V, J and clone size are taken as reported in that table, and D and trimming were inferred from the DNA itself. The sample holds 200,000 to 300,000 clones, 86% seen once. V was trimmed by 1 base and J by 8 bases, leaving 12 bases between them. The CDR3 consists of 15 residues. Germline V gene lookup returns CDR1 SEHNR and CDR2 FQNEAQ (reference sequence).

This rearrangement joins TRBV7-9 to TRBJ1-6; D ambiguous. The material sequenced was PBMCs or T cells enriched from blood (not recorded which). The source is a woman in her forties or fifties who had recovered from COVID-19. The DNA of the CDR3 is TGTGCCAGCAGCTTAGGAGGAGCTCGCCATTCACCCCTCCACTTT. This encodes CASSLGGARHSPLHF.